This TCR beta chain was identified during a study of CD8+ T cells in alopecia areata. The germline CDR1 and CDR2 sequences are MNHEY and SMNVEV (reference sequence). The CDR3 spans 13 residues. V dropped 2 bases and J dropped 7 bases, with 11 bases sitting between them. This clone was detected only a few times. Extraction and reverse transcription of RNA yielded cDNA as the sequencing template. Some clones are missing from TCRdb's copy, which holds only in-frame ones; the method was immunoSEQ multiplex PCR. The repertoire holds 65,000 to 70,000 clones, with 60% as singletons. Alopecia areata patients had lesional scalp punch biopsies and peripheral blood taken from them. The sorting of PBMCs gave CD4+ and CD8+ T cells.

The sequence was obtained from a human donor with alopecia areata. The rearrangement joins TRBV27 to TRBJ1-1; TRBD1 might be the D (5 bases). The source was CD8+ T cells sorted from blood, collected at week 0. CDR3 protein: CASSLGGDSEAFF. The CDR3 nucleotides are TGTGCCAGCAGTTTAGGTGGAGACAGTGAAGCTTTCTTT.